This TCR beta chain is drawn from a study of early T cells in non-severe SARS-CoV-2 infection. Ten or more counts support this clonotype. The antigen is undetermined. TCRdb called the 5' RACE reads again in MiXCR, with one record for every CDR3 protein. The sample contains around 40,000 distinct CDR3 sequences, around a tenth of which appear only once. Overall study findings and caveats: Lookups in VDJdb leaned toward anti-spike CD8 responses and missed private and CD4 specificities.

The receptor was isolated from an adult who was a healthcare worker with PCR-confirmed SARS-CoV-2 infection or an uninfected control (not recorded which). Sequenced input: whole blood.

The CDR3 sequence: CASSVAPLAGGSGDEQYF. The CDR3 DNA reads TGTGCCAGCAGCGTAGCTCCCCTAGCGGGAGGCTCTGGGGACGAGCAGTACTTC. The chain is built from TRBV9 and TRBJ2-7; the match to TRBD2 covers 11 bases. J gave up 5 bases and V 0 bases, and 13 bases lay outside the gene matches. The CDR3 has 18 amino acids. Germline V CDR1 and CDR2: SGDLS, YYNGEE.